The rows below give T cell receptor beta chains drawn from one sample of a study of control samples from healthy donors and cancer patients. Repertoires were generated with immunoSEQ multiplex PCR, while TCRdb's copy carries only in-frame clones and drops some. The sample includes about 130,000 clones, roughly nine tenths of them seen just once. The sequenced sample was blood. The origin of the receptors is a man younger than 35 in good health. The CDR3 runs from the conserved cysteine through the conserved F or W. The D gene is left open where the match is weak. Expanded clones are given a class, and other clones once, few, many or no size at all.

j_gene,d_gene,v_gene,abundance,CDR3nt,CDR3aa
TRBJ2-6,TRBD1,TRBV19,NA,TGTGCCAGTAGACCATGGAGTTGGGACAGCCAGAGCTCTGGGGCCAACGTCCTGACTTTC,CASRPWSWDSQSSGANVLTF
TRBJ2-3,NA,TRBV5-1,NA,TGCGCCAGCAGCTTGGAACAGATAAACACAGATACGCAGTATTTT,CASSLEQINTDTQYF
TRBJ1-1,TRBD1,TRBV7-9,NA,TGTGCCAGCAGCTCAGCTGACAGGGTGTACACTGAAGCTTTCTTT,CASSSADRVYTEAFF
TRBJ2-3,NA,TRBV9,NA,TGTGCCAGCAGCGTATCTCGAGGAGCTCTTGTCACAGATACGCAGTATTTT,CASSVSRGALVTDTQYF
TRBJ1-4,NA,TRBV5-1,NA,TGCGCCAGCAGCTTGGGAGCACGGACAGTTGGTTCGGAAAAACTGTTTTTT,CASSLGARTVGSEKLFF
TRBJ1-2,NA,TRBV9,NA,TGTGCCAGCAGCTCTCCCACCCCGTCATTTCGGACCTATGGCTACACCTTC,CASSSPTPSFRTYGYTF
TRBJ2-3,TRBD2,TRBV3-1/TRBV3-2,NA,TGTGCCAGCAGTCGGACTAGCGGGGGTTACACAGATACGCAGTATTTT,CASSRTSGGYTDTQYF
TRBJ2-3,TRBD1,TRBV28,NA,TGTGCCAGCAGTTCGACAGGGGGCAACACAGATACGCAGTATTTT,CASSSTGGNTDTQYF
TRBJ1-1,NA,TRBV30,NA,TGTGCCTGTCAAAACCTCGCGACAGGCGACACTGAAGCTTTCTTT,CACQNLATGDTEAFF
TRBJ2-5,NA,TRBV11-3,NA,TGTGCCAGCAGCTTAGATGGCCGGGGACCAGGAGAGACCCAGTACTTC,CASSLDGRGPGETQYF
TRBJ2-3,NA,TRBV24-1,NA,TGTGCCACCAGTCTTGGCGTTGACACAGATACGCAGTATTTT,CATSLGVDTDTQYF
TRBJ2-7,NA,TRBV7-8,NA,TGTGCCAGCGCGGGGACCTACGAGCAGTACTTC,CASAGTYEQYF
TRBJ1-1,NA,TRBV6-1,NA,TGTGCCAGCAGTGAAAATCCCGTCCCCGGAACTGAAGCTTTCTTT,CASSENPVPGTEAFF
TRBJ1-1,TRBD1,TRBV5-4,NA,TGTGCCAGCGGGGTTGACAGGGAACGGAACACTGAAGCTTTCTTT,CASGVDRERNTEAFF
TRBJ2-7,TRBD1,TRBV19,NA,TGTGCCAGTAGTACAACAGGGGTTGAGCAGTACTTC,CASSTTGVEQYF
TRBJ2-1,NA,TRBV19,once,TGTGCCAGTAGTTTCAAAAGGGGGGGAGCTGAGCAGTTCTTC,CASSFKRGGAEQFF
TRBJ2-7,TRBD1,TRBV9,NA,TGTGCCAGCAGCCCCAGGGGGCAGGGGGCCCACGAGCAGTACTTC,CASSPRGQGAHEQYF
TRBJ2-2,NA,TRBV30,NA,TGTGCCTGGAGTGTACCGAACCCTAACACCGGGGAGCTGTTTTTT,CAWSVPNPNTGELFF
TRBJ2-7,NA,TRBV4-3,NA,TGCGCCAGCAGCCAAGATCAATGGGGCACCTACGAGCAGTACTTC,CASSQDQWGTYEQYF
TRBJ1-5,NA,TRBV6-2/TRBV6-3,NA,TGTGCCAGCAGTTACTCAATGGCTCCAACCAGCAATCAGCCCCAGCATTTT,CASSYSMAPTSNQPQHF
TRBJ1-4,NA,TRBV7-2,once,TGTGCCAGCAGCTTAGGGGATATCAGTGAAAAACTGTTTTTT,CASSLGDISEKLFF
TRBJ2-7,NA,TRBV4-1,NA,TGCGCCAGCAGCTTAGGGCAGGACGCACGCTGGGAGCAGTACTTC,CASSLGQDARWEQYF
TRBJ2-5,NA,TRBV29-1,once,TGCAGCGCCCAGGAGCGTCTGTGGGAGACCCAGTACTTC,CSAQERLWETQYF
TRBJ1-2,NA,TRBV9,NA,TGTGCCAGCAGCGTAGGGGAAGCCGTTTATGGCTACACCTTC,CASSVGEAVYGYTF
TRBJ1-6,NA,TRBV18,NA,TGTGCCAGCTCGCCCACAGGGAATATTTCACCCCTCCACTTT,CASSPTGNISPLHF
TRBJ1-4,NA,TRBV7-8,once,TGTGCCAGCAGCTCATGGACCGAGGAAAAACTGTTTTTT,CASSSWTEEKLFF
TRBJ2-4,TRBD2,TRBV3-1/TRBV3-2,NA,TGTGCCAGCAGCCCAGTAGCGGGCTTAGCCAAAAACATTCAGTACTTC,CASSPVAGLAKNIQYF
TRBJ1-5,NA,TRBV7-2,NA,TGTGCCAGCAGCTTCAAGGAGTATCAGCCCCAGCATTTT,CASSFKEYQPQHF
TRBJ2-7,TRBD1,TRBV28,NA,TGTGCCAGCACGGTTCAGGGGGTAAAGTCCTACGAGCAGTACTTC,CASTVQGVKSYEQYF
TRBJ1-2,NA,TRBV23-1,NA,TGCGCCAGCAAAACCATAGCAGGGAGCTATGGCTACACCTTC,CASKTIAGSYGYTF
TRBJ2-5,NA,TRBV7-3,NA,TGTGCCAGCAGCGCACCCCCGGGGAAGACCCAGTACTTC,CASSAPPGKTQYF
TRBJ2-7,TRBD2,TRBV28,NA,TGTGCCACCCCACTAGCGGGAGGGCCAAGCGGCCACGAGCAGTACTTC,CATPLAGGPSGHEQYF
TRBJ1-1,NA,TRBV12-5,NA,TGTGCTAGTGGTTTGCTGGCCGACGTTTCATGGAACACTGAAGCTTTCTTT,CASGLLADVSWNTEAFF
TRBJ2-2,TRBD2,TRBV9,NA,TGTGCCAGCAGCCCCCGTAGGGCTGGACTAGCGGGAGGCGGAAGCACCGGGGAGCTGTTTTTT,CASSPRRAGLAGGGSTGELFF
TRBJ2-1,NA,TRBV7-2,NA,TGTGCCAGCAGCTTAGTACTGCCAGGACGTTGGGATGAGCAGTTCTTC,CASSLVLPGRWDEQFF
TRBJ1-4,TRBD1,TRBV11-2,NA,TGTGCCAGCGGACAGGAAGTTACTAATGAAAAACTGTTTTTT,CASGQEVTNEKLFF
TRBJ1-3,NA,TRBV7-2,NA,TGTGCCAGCAGCTCCAGGACGGGACGTTTGGGACGTGGAAACACCATATATTTT,CASSSRTGRLGRGNTIYF
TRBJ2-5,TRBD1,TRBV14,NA,TGTGCCAGCAGTACGACAGGGGGCGGTGAGACCCAGTACTTC,CASSTTGGGETQYF
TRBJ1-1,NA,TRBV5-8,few,TGTGCCAGCAGCTTGGTCCTGTGGAACACTGAAGCTTTCTTT,CASSLVLWNTEAFF
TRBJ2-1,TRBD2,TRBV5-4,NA,TGTGCCAGCAGCACCAGCGGGAAGATTTACAATGAGCAGTTCTTC,CASSTSGKIYNEQFF